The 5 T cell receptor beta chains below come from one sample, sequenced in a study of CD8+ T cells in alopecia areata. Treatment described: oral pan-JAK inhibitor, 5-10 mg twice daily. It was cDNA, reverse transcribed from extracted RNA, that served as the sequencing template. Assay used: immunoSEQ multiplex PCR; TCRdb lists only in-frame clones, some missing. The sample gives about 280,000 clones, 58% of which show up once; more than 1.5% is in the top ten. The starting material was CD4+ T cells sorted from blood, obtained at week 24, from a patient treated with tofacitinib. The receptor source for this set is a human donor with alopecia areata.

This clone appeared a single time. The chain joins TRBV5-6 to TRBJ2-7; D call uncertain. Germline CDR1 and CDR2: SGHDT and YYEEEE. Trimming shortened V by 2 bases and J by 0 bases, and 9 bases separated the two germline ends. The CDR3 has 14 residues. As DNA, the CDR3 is TGTGCCAGCAGCTTTCGATCTAGCTCCTACGAGCAGTACTTC. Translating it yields CASSFRSSSYEQYF.

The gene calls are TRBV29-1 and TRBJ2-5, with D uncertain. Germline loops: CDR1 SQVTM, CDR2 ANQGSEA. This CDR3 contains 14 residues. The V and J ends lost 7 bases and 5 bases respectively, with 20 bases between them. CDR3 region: CSAAKTLLGETQYF. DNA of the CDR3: TGCAGCGCTGCCAAGACACTCCTTGGGGAGACCCAGTACTTC.

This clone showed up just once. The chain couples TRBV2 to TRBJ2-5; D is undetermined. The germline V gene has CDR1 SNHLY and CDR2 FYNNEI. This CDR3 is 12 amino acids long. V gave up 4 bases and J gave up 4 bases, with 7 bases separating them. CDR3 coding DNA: TGTGCCAGCAGTGCAAAGCGAGAGACCCAGTACTTC. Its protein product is CASSAKRETQYF. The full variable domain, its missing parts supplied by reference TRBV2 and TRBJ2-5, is EPEVTQTPSHQVTQMGQEVILRCVPISNHLYFYWYRQILGQKVEFLVSFYNNEISEKSEIFDDQFSVERPDGSNFTLKIRSTKLEDSAMYFCASSAKRETQYFGPGTRLLVL.

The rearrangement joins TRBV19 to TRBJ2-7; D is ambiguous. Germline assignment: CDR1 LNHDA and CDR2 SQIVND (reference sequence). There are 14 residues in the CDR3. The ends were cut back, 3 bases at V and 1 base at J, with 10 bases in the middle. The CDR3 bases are TGTGCCAGTAGTATGGGATTTGGGTCCTACGAGCAGTACTTC. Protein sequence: CASSMGFGSYEQYF.

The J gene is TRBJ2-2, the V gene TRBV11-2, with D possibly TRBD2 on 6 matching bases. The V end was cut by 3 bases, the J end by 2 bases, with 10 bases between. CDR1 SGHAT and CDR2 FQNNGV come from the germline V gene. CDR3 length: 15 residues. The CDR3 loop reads CASSFSGTNTGELFF. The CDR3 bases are TGTGCCAGCAGCTTCAGTGGGACTAACACCGGGGAGCTGTTTTTT.